The present TCR beta chain was sequenced within a study of human T cells and chemical hapten exposure. The germline gives CDR1 DFQATT, CDR2 SNEGSKA (reference sequence). V gave up 1 base and J gave up 12 bases; unmatched junction bases: 6. The CDR3 extends over 13 amino acids. Time point noted: patch test 1, 2 weeks after DPC sensitization. Treatment given: therapeutic diphenylcyclopropenone sensitization with weekly scalp DPC. TCRdb analysed the RACE reads with MiXCR anew, one entry per CDR3 protein. The sample includes 380,000 or so distinct CDR3 sequences, 4.8% of them seen just once. With regard to this clonotype: The antigen is unknown.

The study's findings and limits: Those TCRs sitting above 1 in 1000 frequency stayed the same with DPC sensitization.

The material sequenced was whole blood, taken in connection with sensitization to the hapten diphenylcyclopropenone (DPC). This clonotype originated in a woman aged 45-65 years with alopecia areata. Some clones in this sample may be carry-over from other donors' samples. V is TRBV20-1 and J is TRBJ2-1, with 10 nucleotides matching TRBD1. CDR3 loop: CSARVTGGVGQFF. CDR3 nucleotide sequence: TGCAGTGCTAGAGTGACAGGGGGCGTCGGGCAGTTCTTC.